This TCR beta chain was profiled in a study of T-cell memory formation after mild COVID-19. Germline CDR1 and CDR2: MNHNY and SVGAGI (reference sequence). This CDR3 region has 14 residues. Note on this clonotype: No antigen is known for it. A junction end diverges from the germline sequence, so it may reflect a read error.

TCRdb processed the 5' RACE reads anew with MiXCR; each CDR3 protein has one entry. The sample includes around 340,000 distinct CDR3 sequences, more than 15% of them seen just once. Study outcomes and limitations: Later expanders leaned toward CD4+, whereas clones contracting from day 15 to 85 were balanced CD4/CD8.

This TCR was sampled from a man younger than 35 who had mild COVID-19 (a few samples of this study predate the infection). Cell type and time point are not known. Sequences were obtained from PBMCs or a T cell subset sorted from them (not recorded which). The J gene is TRBJ2-7, the V gene TRBV6-6, with D perhaps matching TRBD1 (5 bases). This CDR3 reads CASSPTVGSFEQYF. The CDR3 nucleotides are TGTGCCAGCAGCCCGACAGTAGGTTCCTTCGAGCAGTACTTC.